The present T cell receptor beta chain was sequenced within a study of chemoradiotherapy in HPV16-positive cancers. The overall study: Functional T-cell assays on a couple of HPV16-positive patients' cells defined candidate HPV-specific clones and common TCR motifs. Whole-study results and caveats: In HPV16-positive patients, HPV-responsive T-cell expansion tracked better recurrence-free survival. Candidate HPV-specific clones and E7-related TCR motifs grew in tumor during treatment.

Profiled with immunoSEQ multiplex PCR; TCRdb holds only in-frame clones, not every one. The profile shows tens of thousands of clones, over 90% of them singletons. Germline-derived CDR1 and CDR2 are SGHVS and FNYEAQ. V was clipped by 2 bases and J by 2 bases, with 6 bases between them. The CDR3 extends over 14 amino acids. Worth noting for this clone: Its cognate antigen is unknown.

The V gene is TRBV7-6, the J gene TRBJ2-2; possibly TRBD1 for D (5 bases). This clonotype was obtained from a human donor with HPV-associated anogenital cancer. Sample: blood, taken from a patient who underwent chemoradiotherapy. The CDR3 sequence is CASSLQGNTGELFF. The DNA for the CDR3 is TGTGCCAGCAGCTTACAGGGAAACACCGGGGAGCTGTTTTTT.